The entry that follows covers one T cell receptor beta chain sequence. The record originates from a study of blood T cell repertoires in COVID-19. Study details: Samples came from the United States, Italy and Spain, spanning acute and convalescent COVID-19.

Only in-frame clones appear in the TCRdb table, and some are missing; sequencing was by immunoSEQ multiplex PCR. The sample contains more than 95,000 clones, over 75% of which appear only once. V gave up 3 bases and J gave up 4 bases; unmatched junction bases: 6. This CDR3 comprises 14 residues. Germline V gene sequence: CDR1 GTSNPN, CDR2 SVGIG (reference sequence). The sample was peripheral blood. The sequence was collected from a human donor in a cohort sampled during active COVID-19. The chain has TRBV30 and TRBJ2-1; TRBD1 matches 7 bases. CDR3 sequence: CAWRRQGLYNEQFF. The CDR3 DNA follows: TGTGCCTGGAGGAGACAGGGTTTATACAATGAGCAGTTCTTC.